The clone carrying this T cell receptor beta chain was found many times. The CDR3 sequence is 14 residues long. Trimming stripped 3 bases from V and 3 bases from J, with 6 bases between. Amplification of the TCR beta CDR3 regions used RNA transcripts (as template). First-round RT-PCR employed HTBI primers, with a second-round multiplex PCR after it. Each CDR3 protein gets one entry after TCRdb re-called the multiplex PCR reads with MiXCR. The sample has roughly 170,000 distinct CDR3 sequences; about two fifths are singletons. The source of the sample is a study of Graves' ophthalmopathy and Graves' hyperthyroidism.

The chain is built from TRBV12-3 or TRBV12-4 and TRBJ2-6; D possibly corresponds to TRBD2 (5 bases). This receptor was obtained from a young man with Graves' ophthalmopathy. Sequencing was done on a sample of peripheral blood. CDR3 DNA: TGTGCCAGCAGTTTGAGGGTTGGGGCCAACGTCCTGACTTTC. Translation gives CASSLRVGANVLTF.